This T cell receptor beta chain was identified during a study of blood T cells in healthy people across ages. This clonotype has only a few counts. V lost 1 base to trimming and J lost 1 base, with 6 bases between them. CDR1 is SGHTA and CDR2 is FQGTGA in the germline V gene. The CDR3 sequence is 14 residues long. For the second PCR, which ran for 7 to 11 cycles, a sample-barcoded 5' primer and a J-beta primer mix were used. Using its own MiXCR run on the 5' RACE reads, TCRdb lists one record per CDR3 protein. The data show roughly 500,000 distinct CDR3 sequences, 27% seen once. The material sequenced was blood. The chain employs TRBV7-3 and TRBJ2-3, with D uncertain. This clonotype originated in a woman aged 65 to 85 in good health. The CDR3 DNA is TGTGCCAGCAGCTTAATCGCGGGCACAGATACGCAGTATTTT. Translation gives CASSLIAGTDTQYF.